This passage covers 10 T cell receptor beta chains from one sample sequenced in a study of T cells after yellow fever vaccination. TCRdb used MiXCR to reprocess the 5' RACE reads, holding one entry per CDR3 protein. The sample has around 610,000 distinct CDR3 sequences; roughly 13% are singletons. Material: PBMCs, obtained on the day of the yellow fever booster vaccination. Receptors were obtained from a man aged 25-45 years who received the YFV17D yellow fever vaccine.

V gene TRBV6-5 combines with J gene TRBJ2-3, with 8 positions matching TRBD2. The CDR3 contains 15 residues. V was pared by 4 bases and J by 8 bases, with 11 bases of the junction left unmatched. Germline V gives CDR1 MNHEY, CDR2 SVGAGI. The CDR3, as DNA: TGTGCCAGCAGTTTTTATAGCGGGACCAGGTTTACGCAGTATTTT. Translating it yields CASSFYSGTRFTQYF.

This sequence joins TRBV12-3 or TRBV12-4 and TRBJ1-1; 8 bases are a match to TRBD1. The CDR3 extends over 15 amino acids. V dropped 4 bases and J dropped 4; count of bases not matched to a gene: 8. This CDR3 reads CASSYSGGRGTEAFF. The CDR3, as DNA: TGTGCCAGCAGTTACTCAGGGGGCAGGGGCACTGAAGCTTTCTTT.

There are a few counts of this clonotype. This chain connects TRBV11-1 to TRBJ2-3; TRBD2 aligns across 7 bases. This CDR3 is 18 amino acids long. The V and J ends lost 5 bases and 0 bases, in that order; junction bases with no gene match: 14. CDR1 and CDR2 (germline): SGHAT, FQDESV (reference sequence). CDR3 in DNA: TGTGCCAGCAGCCCCCGGGTAGCGGGCCCACCCAGCACAGATACGCAGTATTTT. This translates into CASSPRVAGPPSTDTQYF. Drawing the rest from reference TRBV11-1 and TRBJ2-3, the complete variable domain is EAEVAQSPRYKITEKSQAVAFWCDPISGHATLYWYRQILGQGPELLVQFQDESVVDDSQLPKDRFSAERLKGVDSTLKIQPAELGDSAMYLCASSPRVAGPPSTDTQYFGPGTRLTVL.

This clonotype was seen a handful of times. V is TRBV5-4 and J is TRBJ2-7; D may be TRBD1 (5 bases). The CDR3 totals 14 residues. V was trimmed by 2 bases and J by 2 bases, leaving 11 bases between them. In germline, CDR1 is SGHNT, CDR2 YYREEE (reference sequence). CDR3 protein: CASSLQESPYEQYF. CDR3 nucleotides: TGTGCCAGCAGCTTACAGGAAAGCCCCTACGAGCAGTACTTC.

This clonotype was counted at least ten times. DNA for the CDR3: TGTGCCAGCAGCCTTAGACTAGCGGGAGAAGGCGAGCAGTACTTC. It yields the protein CASSLRLAGEGEQYF. The chain couples TRBV6-2 or TRBV6-3 to TRBJ2-7, with 12 bases aligning to TRBD2. Per the germline V gene, CDR1 is MNHEY and CDR2 is SVGEGT. V was clipped by 6 bases and J by 6 bases; unmatched bases: 9. There are 15 residues in the CDR3.

This clonotype came up a few times. The chain couples TRBV28 to TRBJ2-2; D tentatively fits TRBD1 or TRBD2 (5 bases each). The CDR3 contains 15 residues. CDR1 and CDR2 from the germline V gene are MDHEN and SYDVKM. The germline V and J ends were trimmed by 4 bases and 5 bases, with 14 bases remaining between them. The CDR3 nucleotides are TGTGCCAGCAGTTCCGGGACCTTCGAAACCGGGGAGCTGTTTTTT. Translating gives CASSSGTFETGELFF.

The J gene is TRBJ2-1, the V gene TRBV4-2; tentatively, D is TRBD2 (5 bases). CDR3 length: 18 residues. Trimming left V 0 bases short and J 3 bases short, with 18 bases between. The germline V gene has CDR1 LGHNA and CDR2 YNFKEQ. The CDR3: CASSQDKSQADLYNEQFF. As DNA, the CDR3 is TGTGCCAGCAGCCAAGATAAGTCCCAAGCGGACCTCTACAATGAGCAGTTCTTC.

This chain links TRBV18 with TRBJ2-5; D gene uncertain. Trimming took 6 bases from V and 1 from J, leaving 12 bases between them. This CDR3 region has 14 residues. Per the germline V gene, CDR1 is KGHSH and CDR2 is LQKENI. The CDR3, as DNA: TGTGCCAGCTCTTCCGGAGTTCGCCAAGAGACCCAGTACTTC. It specifies CASSSGVRQETQYF.

V is TRBV5-1 and J is TRBJ2-3; 9 nucleotides match TRBD1. The CDR3 spans 17 residues. V shed 0 bases and J 3 bases; nucleotides not matched to a gene: 8. Germline values: CDR1 SGHRS, CDR2 YFSETQ. CDR3 amino acids: CASSLGSGTGITDTQYF. CDR3 DNA sequence: TGCGCCAGCAGCTTGGGATCAGGGACAGGGATAACAGATACGCAGTATTTT.

This clonotype came up a few times. CDR3 nucleotides: TGTGCCAGCAGTTACTTTTTCGAAAAACTGTTTTTT. Encoded protein: CASSYFFEKLFF. The rearrangement links TRBV6-6 to TRBJ1-4; D is undetermined. The V and J ends lost 1 base and 8 bases respectively, with 5 bases between them. The CDR3 is 12 amino acids. CDR1 MNHNY and CDR2 SVGAGI come from the germline V gene (reference sequence).